This T cell receptor (beta chain) was sequenced during a study of T cells after yellow fever vaccination. Whole-study findings and limits: The secondary T-cell response peaked on day 5, not day 15, but was weaker. Clonotypes shared by both compartments, CD4 and CD8, made up a small share. Post-booster samples contained most primary-vaccination clones (approximately 96% CD4, almost 90% CD8).

This clonotype occurred a few times. MiXCR, run by TCRdb on the 5' RACE reads, gives a single entry per CDR3 protein. Of about 45,000 distinct CDR3 sequences in the sample, roughly 7% are singletons; the top ten hold about 15%. Source: CD8+ T cells not binding an NS4B(214-222) dextramer, sorted from PBMCs, taken 45 days after the yellow fever booster vaccination. This clonotype was obtained from a young man who received the YFV17D yellow fever vaccine.

The CDR3 sequence: CASSLATGRTDTQYF. The CDR3 region has the DNA TGTGCCAGCAGCTTAGCTACCGGCCGGACAGATACGCAGTATTTT. This sequence joins TRBV7-6 and TRBJ2-3; D is ambiguous. This CDR3 has 15 amino acids. V was shortened by 0 bases and J by 3 bases, with 10 bases between the two germline ends. Germline lookup yields CDR1 SGHVS and CDR2 FNYEAQ.